Following are 5 T cell receptor beta chains from one sample sequenced in a study of T cell repertoires in cytomegalovirus infection. TCRdb recomputed calls from the reads with MiXCR, one row per CDR3 protein. The table has some 900,000 distinct CDR3 sequences, approximately 30% seen once. Their antigens remain unidentified. The sample here was cultured CD8+ T cells from PBMCs, taken from culture after CMV antigen stimulation. The receptors derive from a human donor in good health (CMV status not recorded). Some clones in this sample may be carry-over from other donors' samples.

In its sample, this clonotype was seen a few times. CDR3 DNA: TGTGCCAGCAGCTTAGTGGTTGGGGGAGACAATAACTATGGCTACACCTTC. Translated: CASSLVVGGDNNYGYTF. The chain links TRBV7-9 to TRBJ1-2; a weak D match, TRBD1 (5 bases). The CDR3 consists of 17 residues. With 1 base removed from V and 1 base from J, the gap between germline ends came to 16 bases. Germline-derived CDR1 and CDR2 are SEHNR and FQNEAQ (reference sequence).

This clonotype was found a few times. The CDR3 DNA follows: TGTGCCAGCAAAGATACAGGGGACTACAATCAGCCCCAGCATTTT. Amino acid sequence: CASKDTGDYNQPQHF. The chain uses TRBV28 and TRBJ1-5; TRBD1 matches 7 bases. The V gene end was trimmed by 7 bases and the J gene end by 3 bases; junction bases not matched to a gene: 9. CDR3 length equals 15 residues. The V gene's germline CDR1 is MDHEN and CDR2 SYDVKM.

This clonotype has more than one count but fewer than ten. V usage is TRBV7-9 and J usage is TRBJ2-4; 12 bases agree with TRBD1. Trimming removed 3 bases from V and 8 bases from J; junction bases left unmatched: 8. The CDR3 spans 16 residues. Germline V gene lookup returns CDR1 SEHNR and CDR2 FQNEAQ (reference sequence). The CDR3 is CASSLGQGAGEDIQYF. The DNA for the CDR3 is TGTGCCAGCAGCTTGGGACAGGGGGCCGGAGAGGACATTCAGTACTTC.

This clonotype has at least ten counts. The gene calls are TRBV12-3 or TRBV12-4 and TRBJ1-3; the D is unclear. This CDR3 has 13 residues. The germline V and J ends were trimmed by 6 bases and 1 base, with 7 bases remaining between them. CDR3 DNA sequence: TGTGCCAGCAGAGGGTATTCTGGAAACACCATATATTTT. It is translated as CASRGYSGNTIYF.

In its sample, this clonotype was seen a few times. The chain links TRBV6-2 or TRBV6-3 to TRBJ2-1; 10 bases fit TRBD1. Trimming took 7 bases from V and 8 from J; bases not matched to a gene: 8. The CDR3 runs to 14 residues. Germline V gene lookup returns CDR1 MNHEY and CDR2 SVGEGT. CDR3 in amino acids: CASTNGDRGHEQFF. CDR3 bases: TGTGCCAGCACCAACGGGGACAGGGGTCATGAGCAGTTCTTC.